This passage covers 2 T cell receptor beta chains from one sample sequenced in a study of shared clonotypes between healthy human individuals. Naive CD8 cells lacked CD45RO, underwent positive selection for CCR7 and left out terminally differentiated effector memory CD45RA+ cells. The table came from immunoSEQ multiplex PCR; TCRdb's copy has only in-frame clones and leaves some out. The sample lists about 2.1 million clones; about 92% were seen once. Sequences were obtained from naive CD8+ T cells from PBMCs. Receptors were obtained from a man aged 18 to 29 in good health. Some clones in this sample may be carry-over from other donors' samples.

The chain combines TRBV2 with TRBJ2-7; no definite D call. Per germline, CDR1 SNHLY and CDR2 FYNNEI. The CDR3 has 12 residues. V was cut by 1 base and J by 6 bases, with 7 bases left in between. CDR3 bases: TGTGCCAGCAGTGAAGGAGTGCCCGAGCAGTACTTC. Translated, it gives CASSEGVPEQYF.

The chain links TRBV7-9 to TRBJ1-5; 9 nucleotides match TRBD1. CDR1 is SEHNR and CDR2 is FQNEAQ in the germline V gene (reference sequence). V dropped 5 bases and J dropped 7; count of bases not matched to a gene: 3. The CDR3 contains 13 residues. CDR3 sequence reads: CASSGGQGQPQHF. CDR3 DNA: TGTGCCAGCAGCGGGGGACAGGGCCAGCCCCAGCATTTT.